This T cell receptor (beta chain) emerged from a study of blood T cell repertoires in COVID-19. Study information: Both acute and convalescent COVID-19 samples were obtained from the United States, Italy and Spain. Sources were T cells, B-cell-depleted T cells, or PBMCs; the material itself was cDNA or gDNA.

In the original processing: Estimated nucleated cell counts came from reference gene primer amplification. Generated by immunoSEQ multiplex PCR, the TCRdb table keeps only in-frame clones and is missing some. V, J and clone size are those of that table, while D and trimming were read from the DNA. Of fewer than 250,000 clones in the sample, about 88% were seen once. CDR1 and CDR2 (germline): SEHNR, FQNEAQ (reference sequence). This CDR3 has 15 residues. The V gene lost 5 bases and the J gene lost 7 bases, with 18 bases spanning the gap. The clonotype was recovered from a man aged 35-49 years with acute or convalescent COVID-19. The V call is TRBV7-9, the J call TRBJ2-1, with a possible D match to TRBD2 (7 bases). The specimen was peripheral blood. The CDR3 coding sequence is TGTGCCAGCAGCATTGGGGGCGGGGGCATGAATGAGCAGTTCTTC. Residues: CASSIGGGGMNEQFF.